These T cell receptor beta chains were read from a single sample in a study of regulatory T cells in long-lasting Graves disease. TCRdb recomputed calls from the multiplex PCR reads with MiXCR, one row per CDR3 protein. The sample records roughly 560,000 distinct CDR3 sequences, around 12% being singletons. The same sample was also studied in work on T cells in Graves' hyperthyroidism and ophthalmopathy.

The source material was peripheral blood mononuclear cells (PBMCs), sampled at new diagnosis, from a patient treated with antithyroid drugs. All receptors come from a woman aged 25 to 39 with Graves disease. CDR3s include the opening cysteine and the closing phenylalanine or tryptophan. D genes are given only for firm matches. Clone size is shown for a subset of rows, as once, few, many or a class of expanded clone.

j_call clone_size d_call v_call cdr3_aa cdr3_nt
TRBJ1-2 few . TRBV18 CASSPEGPNYGYTF TGTGCCAGCTCACCAGAGGGACCCAACTATGGCTACACCTTC
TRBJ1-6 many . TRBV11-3 CASSLHRNNSPLHF TGTGCCAGCAGCTTACACAGGAATAATTCACCCCTCCACTTT
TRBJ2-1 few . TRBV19 CASKPRGGSGSYNEQFF TGTGCCAGCAAGCCCAGAGGGGGATCGGGCTCCTACAATGAGCAGTTCTTC
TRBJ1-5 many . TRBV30 CAWEPGGGNQPQHF TGTGCCTGGGAACCGGGGGGTGGGAATCAGCCCCAGCATTTT
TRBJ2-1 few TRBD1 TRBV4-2 CASSQEPERGQGYNEQFF TGTGCCAGCAGCCAAGAACCCGAAAGGGGACAGGGCTACAATGAGCAGTTCTTC
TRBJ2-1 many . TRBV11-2 CASRTQGYEQFF TGTGCCAGCAGGACACAGGGCTATGAGCAGTTCTTC
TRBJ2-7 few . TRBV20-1 CSARGGLRSYEQYF TGCAGTGCTAGAGGGGGGCTGCGATCCTACGAGCAGTACTTC
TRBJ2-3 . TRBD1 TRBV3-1 CASSRQGGAADTQYF TGTGCCAGCAGCCGACAGGGGGGGGCGGCAGATACGCAGTATTTT
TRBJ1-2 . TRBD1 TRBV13 CASSRRATGVNYGYTF TGTGCCAGCAGCCGTCGGGCGACAGGGGTTAACTATGGCTACACCTTC
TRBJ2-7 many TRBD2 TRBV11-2 CASSLDGASGIDEQYF TGTGCCAGCAGCTTAGATGGAGCTAGCGGGATTGACGAGCAGTACTTC
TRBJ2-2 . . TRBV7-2 CASSLKQNTGELFF TGTGCCAGCAGCTTAAAGCAGAACACCGGGGAGCTGTTTTTT
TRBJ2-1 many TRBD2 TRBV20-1 CSARGAGDVSYNEQFF TGCAGTGCTAGGGGAGCGGGAGATGTCTCCTACAATGAGCAGTTCTTC
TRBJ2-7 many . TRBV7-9 CASSLLQHSYEQYF TGTGCCAGCAGCTTATTACAGCACTCCTACGAGCAGTACTTC
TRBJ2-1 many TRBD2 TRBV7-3 CASSLTGGGGYNEQFF TGTGCCAGCAGCTTAACGGGCGGGGGAGGGTACAATGAGCAGTTCTTC
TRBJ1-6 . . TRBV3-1 CASSRTGQGNSPLHF TGTGCCAGCAGCCGGACGGGTCAGGGTAATTCACCCCTCCACTTT
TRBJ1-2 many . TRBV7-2 CASSSMPGDFYGYTF TGTGCCAGCAGCTCAATGCCAGGGGACTTCTATGGCTACACCTTC
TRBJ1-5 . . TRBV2 CASSGDLGGVQPQHF TGTGCCAGCAGTGGGGATTTGGGGGGAGTTCAGCCCCAGCATTTT
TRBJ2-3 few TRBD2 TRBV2 CASNPGLAGGPDTQYF TGTGCCAGCAACCCGGGACTAGCGGGAGGGCCAGATACGCAGTATTTT
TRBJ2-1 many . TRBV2 CASSTSGAGDSGNEQFF .
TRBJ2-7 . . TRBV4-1 CASSQDAGGSREQYF TGTGCCAGCAGCCAAGATGCCGGGGGTAGTCGCGAGCAGTACTTC
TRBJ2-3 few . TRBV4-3 CASSRKWGVTDTQYF TGCGCCAGCAGCCGGAAGTGGGGGGTCACAGATACGCAGTATTTT
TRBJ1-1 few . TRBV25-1 CATRGTEAFF TGTGCCACCCGGGGGACTGAAGCTTTCTTT
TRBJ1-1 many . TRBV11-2 CASSLNGRNTEAFF TGTGCCAGCAGCTTAAATGGCAGGAACACTGAAGCTTTCTTT
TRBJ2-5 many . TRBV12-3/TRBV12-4 CASSLITAQETQYF TGTGCCAGCAGTTTAATAACAGCGCAAGAGACCCAGTACTTC
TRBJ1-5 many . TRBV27 CASRLQGMGNQPQHF TGTGCCAGCAGACTACAAGGGATGGGCAATCAGCCCCAGCATTTT
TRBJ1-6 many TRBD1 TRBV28 CASSSWDRVAYNSPLHF TGTGCCAGCAGTTCCTGGGACAGGGTCGCCTATAATTCACCCCTCCACTTT
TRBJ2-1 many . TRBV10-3 CAISYRAEEQFF TGTGCCATCAGCTACAGGGCGGAAGAGCAGTTCTTC
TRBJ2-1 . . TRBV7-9 CASSLRSGYEEQFF TGTGCCAGCAGCTTAAGGTCAGGGTACGAGGAGCAGTTCTTC
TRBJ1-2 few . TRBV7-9 CASSGGLSYGYTF TGTGCCAGCAGCGGCGGACTCAGCTATGGCTACACCTTC
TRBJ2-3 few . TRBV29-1 CSAVGVSGKDVGTQYF TGCAGCGCCGTGGGCGTCTCGGGGAAGGACGTGGGTACGCAGTATTTT
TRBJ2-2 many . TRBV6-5 CASSYSGTGELFF TGTGCCAGCAGTTACTCCGGGACCGGGGAGCTGTTTTTT
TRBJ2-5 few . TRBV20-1 CSARVVWRDPLETQYF TGCAGTGCTAGGGTAGTGTGGCGGGACCCATTGGAGACCCAGTACTTC
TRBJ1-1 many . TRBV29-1 CSVSQPGWLNTEAFF TGCAGCGTTTCGCAACCAGGGTGGCTGAACACTGAAGCTTTCTTT
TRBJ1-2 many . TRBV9 CASSVAGDRYSYGYTF TGTGCCAGCAGCGTAGCGGGTGACAGGTACTCCTATGGCTACACCTTC